Listed below are T cell receptor beta chains from one sample, sequenced in a study of blood T cell repertoires in COVID-19. Using immunoSEQ multiplex PCR, the repertoire was profiled, and TCRdb retains in-frame clones only, with some absent. Of 190,000 or so clones in the sample, roughly 82% were seen once. The sample comprised PBMCs or T cells enriched from blood (not recorded which). The receptor source for this set is a man aged 40-49 years who had recovered from COVID-19. CDR3s include the opening cysteine and the closing phenylalanine or tryptophan. The D gene is left open where the match is weak. Expanded clones get a size class; other rows say once, few or many, or leave the size out.

j_gene: TRBJ2-1; v_gene: TRBV3-1/TRBV3-2; d_gene: TRBD2; abundance: once; CDR3nt: TGTGCCAGCAGCCAGGACGGGAGGGCTTTCGATGAGCAGTTCTTC; CDR3aa: CASSQDGRAFDEQFF
j_gene: TRBJ1-1; v_gene: TRBV14; d_gene: -; abundance: few; CDR3nt: TGTGCCAGCAGCCTTCGGGAGGGGTCCCAAGGAGTGAACACTGAAGCTTTCTTT; CDR3aa: CASSLREGSQGVNTEAFF
j_gene: TRBJ2-1; v_gene: TRBV28; d_gene: -; abundance: once; CDR3nt: TGTGCCAGCAGCACCTCGAGGGTGGGGTTCCCCTACAATGAGCAGTTCTTC; CDR3aa: CASSTSRVGFPYNEQFF
j_gene: TRBJ1-5; v_gene: TRBV2; d_gene: TRBD1; abundance: -; CDR3nt: TGTGCCAGTGGACAGGGTGAGGGTCAGCCCCAGCATTTT; CDR3aa: CASGQGEGQPQHF
j_gene: TRBJ2-3; v_gene: TRBV6-2/TRBV6-3; d_gene: TRBD2; abundance: -; CDR3nt: TGTGCCAGCAGTTCTCGGACTAGCGGCCAAGATACGCAGTATTTT; CDR3aa: CASSSRTSGQDTQYF
j_gene: TRBJ1-2; v_gene: TRBV30; d_gene: TRBD1; abundance: few; CDR3nt: TGTGCCTGTACAGGGGGCAAGTATGGCTACACCTTC; CDR3aa: CACTGGKYGYTF
j_gene: TRBJ2-2; v_gene: TRBV18; d_gene: -; abundance: -; CDR3nt: TGTGCCAGCTCACCAAACCCGTTGGGCACGACGAACACCGGGGAGCTGTTTTTT; CDR3aa: CASSPNPLGTTNTGELFF
j_gene: TRBJ2-3; v_gene: TRBV25-1; d_gene: -; abundance: -; CDR3nt: TGTGCCAGCAGGGAGCGAATCACAGATACGCAGTATTTT; CDR3aa: CASRERITDTQYF
j_gene: TRBJ2-3; v_gene: TRBV18; d_gene: -; abundance: -; CDR3nt: TGTGCCAGCTCACCACGCCAGGCTAGCGTCACAGATACGCAGTATTTT; CDR3aa: CASSPRQASVTDTQYF
j_gene: TRBJ1-5; v_gene: TRBV2; d_gene: -; abundance: -; CDR3nt: TGTGCCAGCACCATAGGGCCGGGGCAGCCCCAGCATTTT; CDR3aa: CASTIGPGQPQHF
j_gene: TRBJ2-3; v_gene: TRBV5-1; d_gene: TRBD2; abundance: -; CDR3nt: TGCGCCAGCAGCTTGGGGGCTAGCGGGAGGACAGATACGCAGTATTTT; CDR3aa: CASSLGASGRTDTQYF
j_gene: TRBJ1-1; v_gene: TRBV28; d_gene: TRBD1; abundance: -; CDR3nt: TGTGCCAGCAGTTTAGGGGGGGGCAGGGGGCTTACTGAAGCTTTCTTT; CDR3aa: CASSLGGGRGLTEAFF
j_gene: TRBJ1-5; v_gene: TRBV10-3; d_gene: -; abundance: -; CDR3nt: TGTGCCATCAGTGAGTCACACAATCAGCCCCAGCATTTT; CDR3aa: CAISESHNQPQHF
j_gene: TRBJ1-5; v_gene: TRBV4-1; d_gene: -; abundance: -; CDR3nt: TGCGCCAGCAGCGAACAGGGTCGGGGGGGCAATCAGCCCCAGCATTTT; CDR3aa: CASSEQGRGGNQPQHF
j_gene: TRBJ2-7; v_gene: TRBV5-1; d_gene: TRBD1; abundance: -; CDR3nt: TGCGCCAGCAGCCCAACAGGGGGTACCTACGAGCAGTACTTC; CDR3aa: CASSPTGGTYEQYF
j_gene: TRBJ1-2; v_gene: TRBV19; d_gene: -; abundance: -; CDR3nt: TGTGCCAGTAGTACGAAAACAGGGTTTGTTGGCTACACCTTC; CDR3aa: CASSTKTGFVGYTF
j_gene: TRBJ2-5; v_gene: TRBV28; d_gene: -; abundance: -; CDR3nt: TGTGCCAGCAGTACAAGCGGAAACCAAGAGACCCAGTACTTC; CDR3aa: CASSTSGNQETQYF
j_gene: TRBJ2-6; v_gene: TRBV7-2; d_gene: -; abundance: -; CDR3nt: TGTGCCAGCAGCGCCCGACAGGCCCTCTCTGGGGCCAACGTCCTGACTTTC; CDR3aa: CASSARQALSGANVLTF
j_gene: TRBJ2-2; v_gene: TRBV7-9; d_gene: -; abundance: -; CDR3nt: TGTGCCAGCAGCTTAGAGTCAGGAGGGTTCACCGGGGAGCTGTTTTTT; CDR3aa: CASSLESGGFTGELFF
j_gene: TRBJ1-1; v_gene: TRBV13; d_gene: TRBD1; abundance: -; CDR3nt: TGTGCCAGCAGCTGGGGACAGGGGACTGAAGCTTTCTTT; CDR3aa: CASSWGQGTEAFF
j_gene: TRBJ2-5; v_gene: TRBV3-1/TRBV3-2; d_gene: TRBD2; abundance: -; CDR3nt: TGTGCCAGCAGGATAAATAGCGGGAGAAAGGAGACCCAGTACTTC; CDR3aa: CASRINSGRKETQYF
j_gene: TRBJ1-1; v_gene: TRBV2; d_gene: TRBD1; abundance: -; CDR3nt: TGTGCCAGCAGTACCGACAGGGGTAATGAAGCTTTCTTT; CDR3aa: CASSTDRGNEAFF
j_gene: TRBJ1-6; v_gene: TRBV30; d_gene: TRBD1; abundance: many; CDR3nt: TGTGCCTGGAGGACAGGGGGCGCTTTGGGTTCACCCCTCCACTTT; CDR3aa: CAWRTGGALGSPLHF
j_gene: TRBJ2-1; v_gene: TRBV3-1/TRBV3-2; d_gene: TRBD1; abundance: -; CDR3nt: TGTGCCAGCAGCTTCGGGACAGGGGGCTACAATGAGCAGTTCTTC; CDR3aa: CASSFGTGGYNEQFF
j_gene: TRBJ2-7; v_gene: TRBV5-5; d_gene: TRBD1; abundance: few; CDR3nt: TGTGCCAGCAGTTTCCTTCCGGGACAGGGCTACGAGCAGTACTTC; CDR3aa: CASSFLPGQGYEQYF
j_gene: TRBJ1-2; v_gene: TRBV4-3; d_gene: TRBD1; abundance: few; CDR3nt: TGCGCCAGCAGCCAAGAATTTTTGGCAGGGGGTAGCTATGGCTACACCTTC; CDR3aa: CASSQEFLAGGSYGYTF
j_gene: TRBJ1-2; v_gene: TRBV3-1/TRBV3-2; d_gene: -; abundance: -; CDR3nt: TGTGCCAGCAGCCAAGGGGGCCAAATCTATGGCTACACCTTC; CDR3aa: CASSQGGQIYGYTF
j_gene: TRBJ2-4; v_gene: TRBV4-3; d_gene: -; abundance: -; CDR3nt: TGCGCCAGCAGCCAAGAGAGGGGGGGCTATACAGCCAAAAACATTCAGTACTTC; CDR3aa: CASSQERGGYTAKNIQYF
j_gene: TRBJ2-7; v_gene: TRBV5-5; d_gene: -; abundance: -; CDR3nt: TGTGCCAGCAGCTTGACAGGGACCTCCTACGAGCAGTACTTC; CDR3aa: CASSLTGTSYEQYF